This entry concerns a single T cell receptor (beta chain). Its antigen is still unknown. The data belong to a study of cytomegalovirus exposure and HLA in healthy donors. Study-level results: Common viral pathogens (according to a later analysis) appeared linked to several of the most significant clusters. High sensitivity and specificity were reportedly achieved when the classifier diagnosed cytomegalovirus status. Altogether, 160 or so TCR beta chains were recorded as cytomegalovirus-associated.

The PCR ran on 60 Vbeta and 13 Jbeta primers. Per the original data handling: About 12 million of 80 million or so unique TCR beta chains were shared, per a later count. Only in-frame clones appear in the TCRdb table, and some are missing; sequencing was by immunoSEQ multiplex PCR. V and J calls and clone size follow that table, whereas D and trimming were derived from the DNA. The table gives more than 45,000 clones; the top ten clones make up roughly 12% of it. The germline V and J ends were trimmed by 6 bases and 3 bases, with 21 bases remaining between them. The CDR3 length is 16 residues. Germline values: CDR1 SGHRS, CDR2 YFSETQ.

Sequenced: PBMCs. This chain links TRBV5-1 with TRBJ1-1; a weak D match, TRBD1 (5 bases). The TCR comes from a woman aged 60-75 years in good health and CMV-seropositive. CDR3 residues: CASNYIRNRQYTEAFF. For the CDR3, the DNA is TGCGCCAGCAATTATATTAGGAACAGGCAATACACTGAAGCTTTCTTT.